This TCR beta chain was sequenced for a study of blood T cell repertoires in COVID-19. About the study: The United States, Italy and Spain provided the acute and convalescent COVID-19 samples. PBMCs, B-cell-depleted T cells, or T cells were the source of the cDNA or gDNA that made up the material.

The CDR3 is made up of 12 amino acids. The germline CDR1 and CDR2 sequences are DFQATT and SNEGSKA (reference sequence). Between the trimmed V and J ends, which lost 3 bases and 8 bases, there was a span of 11 bases. Repertoires were generated with immunoSEQ multiplex PCR, while TCRdb's copy carries only in-frame clones and drops some. The data contain a few hundred thousand clones, around 89% of them singletons. The clonotype originates from a woman between 40 and 55 years old who had recovered from COVID-19. The sample taken for sequencing was PBMCs or T cells enriched from blood (not recorded which). The V call is TRBV20-1, the J call TRBJ2-1; a possible D gene is TRBD2 (5 bases). The CDR3 is CSASGLWDEQFF. CDR3 DNA sequence: TGCAGTGCTAGTGGACTTTGGGATGAGCAGTTCTTC.